Sequencing of this T cell receptor beta chain was carried out in a study of cytomegalovirus exposure and HLA in healthy donors. The overall study: Ancestry clustering placed around 80% of several hundred genotyped donors in the Caucasian-associated cluster.

PCR involved 60 Vbeta and 13 Jbeta primers. The table came from immunoSEQ multiplex PCR; TCRdb's copy has only in-frame clones and leaves some out. The table includes roughly 260,000 clones, approximately 85% detected once. Germline CDR1 reads SGHDT; CDR2 reads YYEEEE. V lost 5 bases and J 1 base, leaving 21 bases between the germline ends. This CDR3 has 17 residues. Points from the study as a whole: Later analysis associated a missense DCLRE1C variant with TCR beta V- and J-gene trimming. In a later analysis, DRB1 alleles had the most associated TCRs; HLA-C alleles the fewest. Presence/absence analyses treated sequencing depth as roughly uniform across donors.

About this clone: Its target is unknown.

The chain couples TRBV5-6 to TRBJ2-5; a weak D match, TRBD1 (8 bases). The TCR originated in a woman between 40 and 55 years old in good health and CMV-seropositive. Sequences were obtained from PBMCs. The CDR3 region is CASRAQGASGLQETQYF. CDR3 bases: TGTGCCAGCAGGGCGCAGGGGGCTAGCGGCCTCCAAGAGACCCAGTACTTC.